This TCR beta chain was recorded in a study of radiotherapy plus CTLA-4 blockade in lung cancer. Study-wide context: Of all patients, around 18% responded objectively and around 31% showed disease control. Study-wide results and limits: TCR clones from tumors expanded in blood after radiotherapy plus ipilimumab. The best prediction of response reportedly came from early blood T cell clone dynamics, with interferon-beta.

CDR3 length: 13 amino acids. V was clipped by 2 bases and J by 2 bases, with 6 bases between them. Looked up from germline, CDR1 is GTSNPN and CDR2 is SVGIG (reference sequence). The study treated chemo-refractory metastatic non-small-cell lung cancer patients with focal radiation plus ipilimumab CTLA-4 blockade. Sequencing was performed with immunoSEQ multiplex PCR; in TCRdb, only in-frame clones are kept and a portion is missing. The table shows around 44,000 clones, with over 60% occurring only once. This clone came up once. The antigen is unknown. The V and J genes are TRBV30 and TRBJ2-2; no clear D. The origin of this receptor is a human donor with non-small cell lung cancer whose response to radiotherapy plus ipilimumab could not be evaluated. The starting material was peripheral blood, obtained from a patient treated with radiotherapy plus ipilimumab. The CDR3 reads CAWSTYNTGELFF. CDR3 bases: TGTGCCTGGAGTACTTACAACACCGGGGAGCTGTTTTTT.